The 6 T cell receptor beta chains presented below share a single source sample, sequenced in a study of blood T cell dynamics during melanoma immunotherapy. No antigen has been identified for these receptors. Sequenced by immunoSEQ multiplex PCR; TCRdb stores in-frame clones only, minus some. The repertoire holds about 2,000 clones, with roughly three quarters as singletons. Overall study findings and caveats: Cell-free DNA CDR3 sequences most resembled the immune-effector CD8+ subset, which was also most clonal.

Time point specified: week 3, after first cycle of checkpoint inhibitor. The CD3+ CD4- CD8+ CD45RA- CD45RO-high CD27- CCR7- memory phenotype defined TIE cells. The sequences come from CD8+ T cells from blood, collected from a patient treated with checkpoint blockade. The receptors derive from a human donor with melanoma.

V gene TRBV6-1 combines with J gene TRBJ1-5; 9 bases fit TRBD1. CDR1 and CDR2 (germline): MNHNS, SASEGT. The CDR3 totals 15 residues. V was clipped by 3 bases and J by 7 bases; unmatched bases: 7. CDR3 sequence: CASSEGDRADQPQHF. As DNA, the CDR3 is TGTGCCAGCAGTGAGGGGGACAGGGCGGACCAGCCCCAGCATTTT.

The V call is TRBV10-2, the J call TRBJ2-5, with 8 bases that match TRBD1. The better agreement between TRBJ2-7 and the DNA end casts doubt on the J call. The germline V gene has CDR1 WSHSY and CDR2 SAAADI. This CDR3 comprises 13 residues. CDR3 in DNA: TGCGCCAGCAGACGGGACAGGCCGGGCGAGCAGTACTTC. Translation: CASRRDRPGEQYF.

The rearrangement uses TRBV7-2 and TRBJ1-1; D uncertain. V gave up 2 bases and J gave up 1 base, with 5 bases separating them. Germline CDR1 and CDR2: SGHTA and FQGNSA. The length of the CDR3 is 13 residues. The CDR3 DNA is TGTGCCAGCAGCTTAAACAAGAACACTGAAGCTTTCTTT. Protein sequence: CASSLNKNTEAFF.

V usage is TRBV6-6 and J usage is TRBJ2-7; D remains ambiguous. Germline V gene data show CDR1 as MNHNY and CDR2 as SVGAGI (reference sequence). Trimming took 5 bases from V and 0 from J, leaving 8 bases between them. The CDR3 runs 13 residues. Here the CDR3 DNA reads TGTGCCAGCAGTGAGACGAGCTCCTACGAGCAGTACTTC. Its protein is CASSETSSYEQYF.

The J gene is TRBJ2-2, the V gene TRBV27; tentatively, D is TRBD2 (6 bases). The CDR3 spans 14 residues. Trimming shortened V by 6 bases and J by 5 bases, and 13 bases separated the two germline ends. Germline V gene sequence: CDR1 MNHEY, CDR2 SMNVEV (reference sequence). The CDR3 loop is CASSPGLPTGELFF. In nucleotides, the CDR3 is TGTGCCAGCAGCCCGGGACTCCCGACCGGGGAGCTGTTTTTT.

The chain couples TRBV19 to TRBJ1-4; 10 bases align to TRBD1. The length of the CDR3 is 15 residues. Trimming removed 9 bases from V and 4 bases from J; junction bases left unmatched: 8. Germline V gene sequence: CDR1 LNHDA, CDR2 SQIVND (reference sequence). For the CDR3, the DNA is TGTGCCAGCAGACAGGGGGCAGGTATTAATGAAAAACTGTTTTTT. Residues: CASRQGAGINEKLFF.